This is a list of T cell receptor beta chains from one sample in a study of long-term antiretroviral therapy in people with HIV. Generated by immunoSEQ multiplex PCR, the TCRdb table keeps only in-frame clones and is missing some. The table has roughly 45,000 clones, about 88% seen once; the top ten hold around 3.1%. The sequenced sample was unsorted PBMCs, obtained 0.8 years after starting antiretroviral therapy. The receptors were sampled from a woman younger than 30 with HIV. Each CDR3 is given with its conserved first and last residue. Each record gives: V gene, CDR3 length, D gene, J gene, clone size, CDR3 DNA, CDR3 protein. D genes are given only for firm matches. The size entry is marked missing in some rows and otherwise reads once, few, many or a size class.

TRBV4-2	14	.	TRBJ2-7	few	TGTGCCAGCAGCCCTTCTCGGACAGCCTACGAGCAGTACTTC	CASSPSRTAYEQYF
TRBV5-5	13	.	TRBJ1-5	once	TGTGCCAGCAGCTTCGGCCGCGGTCAGCCCCAGCATTTT	CASSFGRGQPQHF
TRBV11-3	20	.	TRBJ2-2	.	TGTGCCAGCAGCCGTCGGAACTTGCGGGGCCTGACAGCTAACACCGGGGAGCTGTTTTTT	CASSRRNLRGLTANTGELFF
TRBV28	13	TRBD1	TRBJ1-1	.	TGTGCCAGCAGTTTAGCTTCAGGGGGGGAAGCTTTCTTT	CASSLASGGEAFF
TRBV18	13	.	TRBJ1-4	.	TGTGCCAGCTCTACAGGGTCGGGGGAAAAACTGTTTTTT	CASSTGSGEKLFF
TRBV15	16	.	TRBJ2-2	.	TGTGCCACCAGCAGAGAGGCAGGGAGTTACACCGGGGAGCTGTTTTTT	CATSREAGSYTGELFF
TRBV19	14	TRBD1	TRBJ2-7	once	TGTGCCAGTAGTTCCCAGGGGGATTTCTACGAGCAGTACTTC	CASSSQGDFYEQYF
TRBV6-1	15	TRBD2	TRBJ2-1	.	TGTGCCAGCAGGAGGGGTAGCGGGAGGGCGGGGGAGCAGTTCTTC	CASRRGSGRAGEQFF
TRBV7-2	15	TRBD1	TRBJ2-1	.	TGTGCCAGCATCCACTCGGGACAGGGCTACAATGAGCAGTTCTTC	CASIHSGQGYNEQFF
TRBV7-2	15	.	TRBJ1-1	.	TGTGCCAGCAGCCAAACAGGGCCCGCGGCCACTGAAGCTTTCTTT	CASSQTGPAATEAFF
TRBV19	15	TRBD1	TRBJ2-5	.	TGTGCCAGTAGTGGCGGGACAGGGGGCGAAGAGACCCAGTACTTC	CASSGGTGGEETQYF
TRBV7-6	14	.	TRBJ1-5	.	TGTGCCAGCAGCTCAGGGACCCTTGATCAGCCCCAGCATTTT	CASSSGTLDQPQHF
TRBV19	16	TRBD2	TRBJ2-3	.	TGTGCCAGTAGGGCACTAGCGGGAGGACCTATGGATACGCAGTATTTT	CASRALAGGPMDTQYF
TRBV7-8	14	.	TRBJ1-1	.	TGTGCCAGCAGCTCCGGTGGGGGACACACTGAAGCTTTCTTT	CASSSGGGHTEAFF
TRBV5-4	16	.	TRBJ2-3	once	TGTGCCAGCAGCTTGGGACGACGAAGCAGCACAGATACGCAGTATTTT	CASSLGRRSSTDTQYF
TRBV14	12	.	TRBJ2-5	.	TGTGCCAGCAGCCAAGATCGGCAGACCCAGTACTTC	CASSQDRQTQYF
TRBV28	13	.	TRBJ1-2	.	TGTGCCAGCAGTTTTGTCAACCACTATGGCTACACCTTC	CASSFVNHYGYTF
TRBV7-9	12	.	TRBJ1-1	few	TGTGCCAGCAGCTTAATCATTAATGAAGCTTTCTTT	CASSLIINEAFF
TRBV7-2	14	.	TRBJ2-7	.	TGTGCCAGCTCGAGGCGTAGCAGTACCTACGAGCAGTACTTC	CASSRRSSTYEQYF
TRBV4-2	13	TRBD2	TRBJ2-7	once	TGTGCCAGCAGCCCGCAATCCGAGCGGGAGGTTTACTTC	CASSPQSEREVYF
TRBV5-5	12	.	TRBJ1-1	.	TGTGCCAGCAGCTCCGGACAGCCTGAAGCTTTCTTT	CASSSGQPEAFF
TRBV27	14	.	TRBJ2-7	.	TGTGCCAGCAGTTCAAGGTGGGGCTCCTACGAGCAGTACTTC	CASSSRWGSYEQYF
TRBV27	16	.	TRBJ2-7	.	TGTGCCAGCAGTCCCCAAATCGTGACAGGAACCTACGAGCAGTACTTC	CASSPQIVTGTYEQYF
TRBV19	12	.	TRBJ1-1	.	TGTGCCAGTAGTATATGGGGGGGCTCGGCTTTCTTT	CASSIWGGSAFF
TRBV28	13	.	TRBJ1-2	.	TGTGCCAGCGATCGACCACCTCTCCATGGCTACACCTTC	CASDRPPLHGYTF
TRBV6-4	16	TRBD2	TRBJ2-2	.	TGTGCCAGCAGTGCTTCTCGGACTAGCGGGCCCGGGGAGCTGTTTTTT	CASSASRTSGPGELFF
TRBV27	15	.	TRBJ2-7	.	TGTGCCAGCGGCATTAAGGGGACTGGGCCCTACGAGCAGTACTTC	CASGIKGTGPYEQYF
TRBV11-2	13	.	TRBJ2-2	.	TGTGCCAGCAGCGTAGTCCCTTCGGGGGAGCTGTTTTTT	CASSVVPSGELFF